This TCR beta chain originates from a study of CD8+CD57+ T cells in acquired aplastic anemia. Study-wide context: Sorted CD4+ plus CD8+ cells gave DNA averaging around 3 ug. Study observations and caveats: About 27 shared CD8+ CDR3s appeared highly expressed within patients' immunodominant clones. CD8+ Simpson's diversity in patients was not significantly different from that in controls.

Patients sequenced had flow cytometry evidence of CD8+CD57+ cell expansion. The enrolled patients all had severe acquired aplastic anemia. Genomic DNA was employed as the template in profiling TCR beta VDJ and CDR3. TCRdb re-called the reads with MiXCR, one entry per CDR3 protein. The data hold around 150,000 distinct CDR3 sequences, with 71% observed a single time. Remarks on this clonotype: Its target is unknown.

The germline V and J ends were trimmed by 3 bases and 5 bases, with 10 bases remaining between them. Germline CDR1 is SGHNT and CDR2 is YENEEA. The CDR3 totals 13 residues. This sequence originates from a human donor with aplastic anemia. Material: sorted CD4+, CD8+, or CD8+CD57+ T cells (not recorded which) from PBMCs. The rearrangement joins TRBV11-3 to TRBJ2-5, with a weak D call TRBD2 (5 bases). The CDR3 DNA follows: TGTGCCAGCAGCTTGCGGAGGTGGGAGACCCAGTACTTC. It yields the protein CASSLRRWETQYF.